The clone carrying this TCR beta chain has a handful of counts. Its antigen is currently unknown. This sample was taken from a study of post-analysis software for immune sequencing data. Broader study findings: The five TRBV segments detected at higher frequency in patients than in controls included TRBV5-6, TRBV5-1 and TRBV20-1.

The CDR3 is 16 residues long. Per germline, CDR1 MNHEY and CDR2 SVGAGI. Trimming removed 2 bases from V and 4 bases from J; junction bases left unmatched: 7. Libraries were made from TCR beta cDNA, and they carried unique molecular identifiers. Each CDR3 protein gets one entry after TCRdb re-called the PCR reads with MiXCR. This repertoire shows 750,000 to 950,000 distinct CDR3 sequences, about 53% found once; its top ten account for around 4.5%. The chain recombines TRBV6-5 with TRBJ2-1; 8 bases fit TRBD2. The receptor comes from a girl between 10 and 17 years old with multiple sclerosis. Material for sequencing was blood. The CDR3 nucleotides read TGTGCCAGCAGTTACACAAGCGGGAGCCTGTACAATGAGCAGTTCTTC. It codes for CASSYTSGSLYNEQFF.